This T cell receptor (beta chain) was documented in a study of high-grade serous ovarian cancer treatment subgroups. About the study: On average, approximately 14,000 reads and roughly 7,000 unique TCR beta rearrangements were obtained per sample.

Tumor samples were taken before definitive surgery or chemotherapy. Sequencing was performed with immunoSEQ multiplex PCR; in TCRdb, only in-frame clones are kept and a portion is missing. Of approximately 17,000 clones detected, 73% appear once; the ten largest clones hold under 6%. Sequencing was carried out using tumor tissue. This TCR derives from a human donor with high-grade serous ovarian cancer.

The CDR3 region is CASSLRQGATEAFF. The DNA for the CDR3 is TGTGCCAGCAGCTTAAGACAGGGGGCCACTGAAGCTTTCTTT. This sequence joins TRBV11-1 and TRBJ1-1, with 10 bases matching TRBD1. The germline gives CDR1 SGHAT, CDR2 FQDESV (reference sequence). Germline trimming cut 2 bases from V and 4 bases from J; bases unmatched to any gene: 1. The CDR3 runs 14 residues. The full variable domain, its missing parts supplied by reference TRBV11-1 and TRBJ1-1, is EAEVAQSPRYKITEKSQAVAFWCDPISGHATLYWYRQILGQGPELLVQFQDESVVDDSQLPKDRFSAERLKGVDSTLKIQPAELGDSAMYLCASSLRQGATEAFFGQGTRLTVV.